This T cell receptor (beta chain) was identified in a study of spatial heterogeneity in lung cancer. Time point meaning: sample taken at primary tumor resection. At least ten counts were recorded for this clonotype. Its antigen remains unidentified. The size of this beta chain means little, since it is a stray read in a library made for alpha chains. CDR3 length: 13 residues. V dropped 3 bases and J dropped 4 bases, with 9 bases sitting between them. From the 5' RACE reads, TCRdb called clonotypes with MiXCR, one entry per CDR3 protein. The repertoire holds 8,000 to 10,000 distinct CDR3 sequences, with 5.5% to 7.5% as singletons. Study-wide points: Higher tumor mutation counts went along with higher counts of expanded intratumoral alpha and beta TCRs. Tracking of ubiquitous and regional nonsynonymous mutations by counts of ubiquitous and regional expanded TCRs, respectively, was seen.

V usage is TRBV12-3 or TRBV12-4 and J usage is TRBJ1-1; no clear D gene. The TCR sequence derives from a male donor with early-stage non-small cell lung cancer. The material sequenced was lung tumor tissue, taken at surgery. CDR3 protein: CASSFSQTTEAFF. The CDR3 nucleotides are TGTGCCAGCAGTTTTTCTCAAACCACTGAAGCTTTCTTT.